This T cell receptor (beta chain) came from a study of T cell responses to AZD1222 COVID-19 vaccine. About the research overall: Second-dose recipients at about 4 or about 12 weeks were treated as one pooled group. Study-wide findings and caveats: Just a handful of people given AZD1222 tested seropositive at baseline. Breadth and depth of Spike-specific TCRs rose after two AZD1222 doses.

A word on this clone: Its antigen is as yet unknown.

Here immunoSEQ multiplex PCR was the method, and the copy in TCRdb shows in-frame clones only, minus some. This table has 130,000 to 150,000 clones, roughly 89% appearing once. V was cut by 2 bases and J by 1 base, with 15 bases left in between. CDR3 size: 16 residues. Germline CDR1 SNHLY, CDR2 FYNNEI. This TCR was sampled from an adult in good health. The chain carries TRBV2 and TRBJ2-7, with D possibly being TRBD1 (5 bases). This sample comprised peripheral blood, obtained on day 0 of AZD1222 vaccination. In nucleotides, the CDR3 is TGTGCCAGCAGTGAATACCCCCCAGGGCCATCCTACGAGCAGTACTTC. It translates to CASSEYPPGPSYEQYF. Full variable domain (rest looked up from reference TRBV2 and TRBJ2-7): EPEVTQTPSHQVTQMGQEVILRCVPISNHLYFYWYRQILGQKVEFLVSFYNNEISEKSEIFDDQFSVERPDGSNFTLKIRSTKLEDSAMYFCASSEYPPGPSYEQYFGPGTRLTVT.